Each of the 16 T cell receptor beta chains below was sequenced from the same sample in a study of T cells in Graves' hyperthyroidism and ophthalmopathy (dated by TCRdb to about 2019). Library preparation was by multiplex PCR. Data came from an Illumina HiSeq 2000. Amplification of TCR beta CDR3 regions was carried out from RNA transcripts. For the first round of RT-PCR on the TCR CDR3, the HTBI primer set was used together with the Qiagen OneStep RT-PCR kit. TCRdb reanalyzed the raw reads on its own, using fastp at Q25 for trimming and MiXCR for clone calling, and kept in-frame beta chains. Here each entry gathers all rows of one CDR3 protein and keeps the most common genes and DNA. This sample lists about 540,000 distinct CDR3 sequences; just over 45% were detected once. The ten largest clonotypes hold around 8% of the sample. Source material: peripheral blood or thyroid tissue (not recorded which). These receptors all stem from a woman under 30 with Graves' hyperthyroidism.

This clonotype was recorded at least ten times. This rearrangement joins TRBV10-2 to TRBJ2-7; 13 bases fit TRBD2. CDR1 WSHSY and CDR2 SAAADI come from the germline V gene. V was pared by 6 bases and J by 0 bases, with 5 bases of the junction left unmatched. The CDR3 runs to 16 residues. This CDR3 reads CASSSGLAGISYEQYF. Written as DNA, the CDR3 is TGCGCCAGCAGCTCGGGACTAGCGGGAATCTCCTACGAGCAGTACTTC.

A note on this clonotype: This may arise from a read error, as a much more abundant clone is one base away. In this CDR3 the conserved last residue, phenylalanine or tryptophan, is missing, so a read error is likely. The chain combines TRBV2 with TRBJ2-7; 8 nucleotides match TRBD1. CDR1 is SNHLY, CDR2 FYNNEI, per germline. The V gene end was trimmed by 6 bases and the J gene end by 3 bases; junction bases not matched to a gene: 7. The CDR3 runs 14 residues. The CDR3 sequence is CASRYRDRYYEQYL. The DNA of the CDR3 is TGTGCCAGCAGATACCGGGACAGGTACTACGAGCAGTACCTC.

This clonotype was seen ten or more times. V is TRBV15 and J is TRBJ2-5; TRBD1 matches 8 bases. From germline, CDR1 is LNHNV and CDR2 YYDKDF (reference sequence). V was pared by 5 bases and J by 1 base, with 3 bases of the junction left unmatched. The CDR3 runs 14 residues. CDR3 DNA: TGTGCCACCAGCGAAGACAGGGGCCAAGAGACCCAGTACTTC. As protein: CATSEDRGQETQYF.

The chain employs TRBV10-3 and TRBJ2-7, with D tentatively TRBD2 (5 bases). The ends were cut back, 7 bases at V and 1 base at J, with 17 bases in the middle. The CDR3 contains 15 residues. Germline CDR1 is ENHRY and CDR2 is SYGVKD. The CDR3 DNA follows: TGTGCCATCACTGGGGAGCAACTGACTTCCTACGAGCAGTACTTC. Protein product: CAITGEQLTSYEQYF.

Concerning this clonotype itself: One end of the junction is discordant with germline, which a read error may explain. The chain uses TRBV13 and TRBJ2-6; tentative D call: TRBD2 (5 bases). The germline V gene has CDR1 PRHDT and CDR2 FYEKMQ (reference sequence). The CDR3 is 14 residues long. The CDR3 coding sequence is TGTGCCAGCAGCTTTGGGGAGCAGACGAACACTGAAGCTTTC. This translates into CASSFGEQTNTEAF.

The rearrangement joins TRBV15 to TRBJ2-7; 7 nucleotides align to TRBD1. V was pared by 1 base and J by 3 bases, with 3 bases of the junction left unmatched. The V gene's germline CDR1 is LNHNV and CDR2 YYDKDF (reference sequence). The CDR3 covers 14 residues. In DNA form, the CDR3 reads TGTGCCACCAGCAGAGGTGGGACAGTCTACGAGCAGTACTTC. The encoded protein is CATSRGGTVYEQYF.

Points on this clonotype: One end of the junction fails to match germline, which may point to a read error. This chain joins TRBV11-1 and TRBJ1-2; D unclear. Germline V CDR1 and CDR2: SGHAT, FQDESV (reference sequence). The CDR3 length is 14 residues. CDR3 in amino acids: CASSPPAPNYGNTF. The CDR3 nucleotides read TGTGCCAGCAGTCCTCCGGCTCCTAACTATGGCAACACCTTC.

At least ten counts were recorded for this clonotype. The chain uses TRBV2 and TRBJ1-5; perhaps TRBD1 as D (5 bases). The CDR3 runs to 16 residues. Trimming took off 5 bases at V and 0 bases at J, with 14 bases between the two ends. Per the germline V gene, CDR1 is SNHLY and CDR2 is FYNNEI. The CDR3 reads CASSIQELDSNQPQHF. The CDR3 coding sequence is TGTGCCAGCAGTATACAGGAATTGGATAGCAATCAGCCCCAGCATTTT.

The table lists this clonotype with a few counts. The rearrangement links TRBV6-4 to TRBJ1-6, with D uncertain. This CDR3 contains 15 residues. Trimming took off 5 bases at V and 5 bases at J, with 13 bases between the two ends. CDR1 is MRHNA, CDR2 SNTAGT, per germline. The CDR3, as DNA: TGTGCCAGCAGTACCCACTTATCTGATAATTCACCCCTCCACTTT. It encodes CASSTHLSDNSPLHF.

This clonotype has a count of ten or more. V is TRBV16 and J is TRBJ2-5, with 10 bases lining up with TRBD1. This CDR3 spans 16 amino acids. Germline-derived CDR1 and CDR2 are KGHSY and FQNENV. J lost 4 bases, V lost 2 bases, and 7 bases had no gene match. As DNA, the CDR3 is TGTGCCAGCAGCCAAAATAAGGGACAGGGGCGAGAGACCCAGTACTTC. Amino acids: CASSQNKGQGRETQYF.

This clonotype was observed at least ten times. The chain employs TRBV19 and TRBJ1-1, with D perhaps TRBD1 (5 bases). Germline lookup yields CDR1 LNHDA and CDR2 SQIVND (reference sequence). Between the trimmed V and J ends, which lost 1 base and 2 bases, there was a span of 14 bases. CDR3 length equals 16 residues. The CDR3 sequence: CASSIGWWGGNTEAFF. CDR3 in DNA: TGTGCCAGTAGTATAGGCTGGTGGGGGGGAAACACTGAAGCTTTCTTT.

Comments on this clonotype: The junction does not match germline at one end; this may be a read error. The chain joins TRBV14 to TRBJ1-1; the D gene is possibly TRBD1 (5 bases). The V gene's germline CDR1 is SGHDN and CDR2 FVKESK. The CDR3 runs 14 residues. In DNA form, the CDR3 reads TGTGCCAGCAGCCGAGGAAGGATAGGGACTGAAGCTTCCTTT. Residues: CASSRGRIGTEASF.

This clonotype was counted many times. V is TRBV15 and J is TRBJ2-7, with D possibly matching TRBD2 (6 bases). This CDR3 has 14 amino acids. Trimming pared 4 bases from V and 6 bases from J, leaving 16 bases between. Looked up from germline, CDR1 is LNHNV and CDR2 is YYDKDF (reference sequence). This chain's CDR3 is CATSKWRGNSEQYF. In nucleotides, the CDR3 is TGTGCCACCAGCAAGTGGCGCGGGAATTCCGAGCAGTACTTC.

Points on this clonotype: A read error may account for a junction end that differs from germline. This rearrangement joins TRBV9 to TRBJ1-5; a weak D match, TRBD2 (6 bases). The J call may not be correct, given that the DNA end is closer to TRBJ2-3. The CDR3 length is 15 residues. Looked up from germline, CDR1 is SGDLS and CDR2 is YYNGEE. DNA for the CDR3: TGTGCCACCAGTGATTCCAGCGGGCGGGGAGATATGCAGTATTTT. It encodes CATSDSSGRGDMQYF.

The rearrangement links TRBV24-1 to TRBJ1-5; 10 bases map to TRBD1. Germline loops: CDR1 KGHDR, CDR2 SFDVKD. The CDR3 length is 23 residues. With V trimmed by 12 bases and J by 5 bases, 36 bases remained unmatched. The CDR3 nucleotides read TGTGCCTGGCCCGAAGTACTGGGTCTCCCCACCTCCCGCGAGACAGGGGGCTATCAGCCCCAGCATTTT. Protein product: CAWPEVLGLPTSRETGGYQPQHF.

This sequence joins TRBV2 and TRBJ1-1; D may be TRBD1 (5 bases). The germline V gene has CDR1 SNHLY and CDR2 FYNNEI. V lost 8 bases and J 0 bases, leaving 13 bases between the germline ends. CDR3 size: 14 residues. The CDR3 nucleotides are TGTGCCAGCGTTGATCCAGGGCTGAACACTGAAGCTTTCTTT. It translates to CASVDPGLNTEAFF.